The next 31 T cell receptor beta chains were all read from a single sample in a study of OX40 agonist ivuxolimab in advanced cancers. The data were produced by immunoSEQ multiplex PCR, yet TCRdb's version contains in-frame clones alone and is incomplete. The data contain 40,000 to 60,000 clones, about 85% of them singletons. This material consisted of CD4+ or CD8+ T cells sorted from blood, taken in a trial of the OX40 agonist ivuxolimab. The origin of the receptors is an adult with an advanced solid tumor such as melanoma, head and neck, liver or kidney cancer.

The chain joins TRBV27 to TRBJ1-2, with TRBD1 identical over 7 bases. CDR3 length: 13 residues. V trimming: 4 bases; J trimming: 5 bases; junction bases outside the gene matches: 4. Looked up from germline, CDR1 is MNHEY and CDR2 is SMNVEV (reference sequence). The CDR3 spells CASSSGQQYGYTF. The CDR3 DNA is TGTGCCAGCAGTTCGGGACAGCAGTATGGCTACACCTTC.

J is TRBJ1-5 and V is TRBV5-4, with D possibly TRBD1 on 6 matching bases. Germline CDR1 reads SGHNT; CDR2 reads YYREEE (reference sequence). This CDR3 spans 14 amino acids. V lost 4 bases, J lost 3 bases, and 11 bases lay in between. CDR3 in DNA: TGTGCCAGCAGCCCGGACAGATACAATCAGCCCCAGCATTTT. Protein: CASSPDRYNQPQHF.

The chain couples TRBV28 to TRBJ2-2; D is unclear. In germline, CDR1 is MDHEN, CDR2 SYDVKM. Trimming left V 4 bases short and J 0 bases short, with 21 bases between. The CDR3 is 19 amino acids. The CDR3 sequence: CASSSTGREIFANTGELFF. CDR3 DNA: TGTGCCAGCAGTTCAACGGGCCGCGAGATCTTCGCGAACACCGGGGAGCTGTTTTTT.

This clone was seen only once. The CDR3 region is CSVEGGAGFVNEQFF. CDR3 in DNA: TGCAGCGTTGAAGGAGGAGCGGGGTTCGTGAATGAGCAGTTCTTC. This chain joins TRBV29-1 and TRBJ2-1, with 7 positions matching TRBD2. This CDR3 has 15 residues. The germline V gene has CDR1 SQVTM and CDR2 ANQGSEA. V gave up 1 base and J gave up 7 bases; unmatched junction bases: 10.

This chain uses TRBV11-2 with TRBJ1-2; perhaps TRBD1 as D (6 bases). The CDR3 runs 16 residues. Trimming removed 4 bases from V and 2 bases from J, with 17 bases in between. CDR1 SGHAT and CDR2 FQNNGV come from the germline V gene. The CDR3 loop reads CASSSRTASANYGYTF. CDR3 bases: TGTGCCAGCAGCTCCCGGACAGCATCAGCCAACTATGGCTACACCTTC.

V usage is TRBV11-2 and J usage is TRBJ1-2; no firm D call. The V and J ends lost 5 bases and 4 bases respectively, with 11 bases between them. Germline loops: CDR1 SGHAT, CDR2 FQNNGV. The CDR3 extends over 13 amino acids. CDR3 residues: CASSPGRIYGYTF. CDR3 nucleotide sequence: TGTGCCAGCAGCCCCGGACGGATCTATGGCTACACCTTC.

CDR3 in amino acids: CASSPTDRGLGEQYF. In nucleotides, the CDR3 is TGTGCCAGCAGTCCCACCGACAGGGGGCTGGGGGAGCAGTACTTC. V usage is TRBV28 and J usage is TRBJ2-7; 10 bases line up with TRBD1. The CDR3 is made up of 15 amino acids. After removal of 5 bases from V and 7 bases from J, the junction contained 11 bases not matched to a gene. Per the germline V gene, CDR1 is MDHEN and CDR2 is SYDVKM.

V is TRBV28 and J is TRBJ1-5; 7 positions agree with TRBD1. V shed 2 bases, J shed 5 bases, and the junction held 21 bases outside the gene matches. Germline V CDR1 and CDR2: MDHEN, SYDVKM. The CDR3 has 20 amino acids. The DNA for the CDR3 is TGTGCCAGCAGTTTAACCCTCACCGGGATGGGCAGGGGGAACGATCAGCCCCAGCATTTT. It codes for CASSLTLTGMGRGNDQPQHF.

The rearrangement joins TRBV7-9 to TRBJ2-1, with 10 positions matching TRBD1. The CDR3 sequence is 17 residues long. The V and J ends lost 3 bases and 0 bases, in that order; junction bases with no gene match: 5. Germline CDR1 is SEHNR and CDR2 is FQNEAQ (reference sequence). The CDR3 region is CASSFFRDRGSYNEQFF. DNA for the CDR3: TGTGCCAGCAGCTTCTTCCGGGACAGGGGCTCCTACAATGAGCAGTTCTTC.

CDR3 bases: TGTGCCAGTAGTATAGATACAGGCGACCTCTATGGCTACACCTTC. This translates into CASSIDTGDLYGYTF. The chain couples TRBV19 to TRBJ1-2; D perhaps matches TRBD1 (5 bases). V lost 0 bases to trimming and J lost 4 bases, with 12 bases between them. Germline V gene lookup returns CDR1 LNHDA and CDR2 SQIVND (reference sequence). The length of the CDR3 is 15 residues.

The genes are TRBV6-6 and TRBJ1-5; no firm D call. The V gene's germline CDR1 is MNHNY and CDR2 SVGAGI (reference sequence). This CDR3 spans 14 amino acids. Trimming took off 2 bases at V and 1 base at J, with 6 bases between the two ends. CDR3 sequence: CASSYKGSNQPQHF. In nucleotides, the CDR3 is TGTGCCAGCAGTTACAAGGGCAGCAATCAGCCCCAGCATTTT.

This sequence joins TRBV6-4 and TRBJ2-3; D gene ambiguous. CDR1 is MRHNA, CDR2 SNTAGT, per germline. Trimming left V 0 bases short and J 4 bases short, with 5 bases between. The CDR3 extends over 13 amino acids. CDR3 DNA: TGTGCCAGCAGTGACTCTGGTTCAGATACGCAGTATTTT. It encodes CASSDSGSDTQYF.

V is TRBV20-1 and J is TRBJ2-7; 8 nucleotides line up with TRBD1. CDR3 length: 11 residues. CDR1 is DFQATT, CDR2 SNEGSKA, per germline (reference sequence). The junction had 7 bases not matched to a gene; V was cut back by 4 bases and J by 11 bases. The CDR3 DNA follows: TGCAGTGCTAACAGACAGGGGATGGAGTACTTC. It specifies CSANRQGMEYF.

The chain carries TRBV7-9 and TRBJ2-3, with a weak D call TRBD1 (5 bases). In germline, CDR1 is SEHNR, CDR2 FQNEAQ (reference sequence). The CDR3 is made up of 15 amino acids. Trimming took 5 bases from V and 0 from J, leaving 12 bases between them. CDR3 in amino acids: CASSPGSTSTDTQYF. The CDR3 nucleotides are TGTGCCAGCAGCCCAGGGTCGACTAGCACAGATACGCAGTATTTT.

V gene TRBV4-1 combines with J gene TRBJ2-5; D possibly corresponds to TRBD2 (6 bases). The germline V gene encodes CDR1 MGHRA and CDR2 YSYEKL. Deletions cut 3 bases from V and 2 bases from J, with 16 bases between. CDR3 length: 16 amino acids. The DNA of the CDR3 is TGCGCCAGCAGCCAGTCCTTGGCGGGGAGACAAGAGACCCAGTACTTC. Protein product: CASSQSLAGRQETQYF.

V gene TRBV1 combines with J gene TRBJ1-1; TRBD1 reflects the table's D call only, with no check against the DNA. TRBV1 is tagged as a pseudogene. The CDR3 spans 16 residues. This CDR3 is CTSSQARQGVNTEAFF. DNA of the CDR3: TGCACCAGCAGCCAAGCCCGACAGGGGGTGAACACTGAAGCTTTCTTT.

This chain connects TRBV6-6 to TRBJ2-3; D not certain. CDR3 length: 15 amino acids. Germline V CDR1 and CDR2: MNHNY, SVGAGI (reference sequence). The V end lost 6 bases, the J end lost 2 bases, and 15 bases lay between the germline ends. The CDR3 sequence: CASSPGPSLTDTQYF. The CDR3 nucleotides read TGTGCCAGCAGCCCGGGTCCCTCCCTCACAGATACGCAGTATTTT.

CDR3 region: CASSPQSGPRVEWNEQYF. The CDR3 bases are TGTGCCAGCAGTCCCCAGTCAGGGCCCAGGGTGGAATGGAACGAGCAGTACTTC. V usage is TRBV27 and J usage is TRBJ2-7; tentatively, D is TRBD1 (5 bases). This CDR3 contains 18 residues. The V gene lost 5 bases and the J gene lost 5 bases, with 28 bases spanning the gap. Germline V gene sequence: CDR1 MNHEY, CDR2 SMNVEV (reference sequence).

V and J are TRBV7-9 and TRBJ2-1; 10 bases map to TRBD2. V lost 1 base and J lost 6; bases outside the gene matches: 6. Germline CDR1 and CDR2: SEHNR and FQNEAQ (reference sequence). CDR3 size: 16 residues. The CDR3 spells CASSLEGSSGGNEQFF. DNA for the CDR3: TGTGCCAGCAGCTTAGAGGGGTCTAGCGGGGGCAATGAGCAGTTCTTC.

J is TRBJ1-5 and V is TRBV10-3; 7 nucleotides match TRBD1. Unmatched junction bases numbered 5, after V lost 8 bases and J lost 4 bases. Germline CDR1 and CDR2: ENHRY and SYGVKD. The CDR3 is 13 residues long. As DNA, the CDR3 is TGTGCCATCGGGACAGCAGAAAATCAGCCCCAGCATTTT. Its translation: CAIGTAENQPQHF.

The chain joins TRBV21-1 to TRBJ1-4. TRBV21-1 is a pseudogene segment. The CDR3 totals 16 residues. Here the CDR3 reads CASSQGRYATNEKLFF. Written as DNA, the CDR3 is TGTGCCAGCAGCCAAGGAAGGTACGCAACTAATGAAAAACTGTTTTTT.

The V and J genes are TRBV19 and TRBJ1-2; unclear D gene. The germline V and J ends were trimmed by 7 bases and 7 bases, with 22 bases remaining between them. The CDR3 contains 15 residues. Germline CDR1 reads LNHDA; CDR2 reads SQIVND (reference sequence). CDR3 residues: CASTYRASSRSGYTF. The CDR3 DNA sequence: TGTGCCAGTACCTATCGAGCCAGCTCGCGGAGTGGCTACACCTTC. Complete variable domain (other parts from reference TRBV19 and TRBJ1-2): DGGITQSPKYLFRKEGQNVTLSCEQNLNHDAMYWYRQDPGQGLRLIYYSQIVNDFQKGDIAEGYSVSREKKESFPLTVTSAQKNPTAFYLCASTYRASSRSGYTFGSGTRLTVV.

The chain uses TRBV29-1 and TRBJ1-3; D is undetermined. This CDR3 has 13 residues. Germline CDR1 and CDR2: SQVTM and ANQGSEA. The ends were cut back, 4 bases at V and 0 bases at J, with 7 bases in the middle. This chain's CDR3 is CSVGESSGNTIYF. DNA for the CDR3: TGCAGCGTTGGAGAGTCCTCTGGAAACACCATATATTTT. Based on the CDR3 plus reference TRBV29-1 and TRBJ1-3, the full variable domain is SAVISQKPSRDICQRGTSLTIQCQVDSQVTMMFWYRQQPGQSLTLIATANQGSEATYESGFVIDKFPISRPNLTFSTLTVSNMSPEDSSIYLCSVGESSGNTIYFGEGSWLTVV.

The chain has TRBV13 and TRBJ2-2; TRBD1 aligns across 8 bases. Unmatched junction bases numbered 4, after V lost 5 bases and J lost 5 bases. Germline values: CDR1 PRHDT, CDR2 FYEKMQ (reference sequence). This CDR3 has 14 amino acids. The CDR3 DNA is TGTGCCAGCAGCGGTACAGGGGGGACCGGGGAGCTGTTTTTT. Its translation: CASSGTGGTGELFF.

The rearrangement uses TRBV7-9 and TRBJ1-1; D unresolved. The germline V and J ends were trimmed by 7 bases and 7 bases, with 13 bases remaining between them. Germline assignment: CDR1 SEHNR and CDR2 FQNEAQ (reference sequence). The CDR3 extends over 12 amino acids. The CDR3 nucleotides read TGTGCCAGCACAATCTCTGGTTTTGAAGCTTTCTTT. This sequence encodes CASTISGFEAFF.

This chain links TRBV9 with TRBJ1-2; D may be TRBD1 (6 bases). The length of the CDR3 is 18 residues. Germline V gene sequence: CDR1 SGDLS, CDR2 YYNGEE. V dropped 6 bases and J dropped 0 bases, with 24 bases sitting between them. The CDR3 loop is CASTRTGAGRDTNYGYTF. The CDR3 nucleotides read TGTGCCAGCACTCGTACGGGGGCAGGGCGTGACACTAACTATGGCTACACCTTC.

The chain recombines TRBV5-6 with TRBJ2-4, with D unresolved. The germline V gene has CDR1 SGHDT and CDR2 YYEEEE. This CDR3 contains 16 residues. Between the trimmed V and J ends, which lost 0 bases and 0 bases, there was a span of 10 bases. The CDR3 nucleotides read TGTGCCAGCAGCTTGGAGGGCAGCCTAGCCAAAAACATTCAGTACTTC. Its protein product is CASSLEGSLAKNIQYF.

The V and J genes are TRBV4-2 and TRBJ2-7; the match to TRBD2 covers 12 bases. The CDR3 loop spans 15 amino acids. The germline CDR1 and CDR2 sequences are LGHNA and YNFKEQ. Trimming removed 3 bases from V and 3 bases from J; junction bases left unmatched: 3. The CDR3: CASSQTSGGVYEQYF. CDR3 sequence (DNA): TGTGCCAGCAGCCAGACTAGCGGGGGTGTCTACGAGCAGTACTTC.

The chain employs TRBV9 and TRBJ2-2; D is uncertain. V lost 3 bases and J lost 6, with 12 bases in between. Germline CDR1 reads SGDLS; CDR2 reads YYNGEE. The CDR3 loop spans 14 amino acids. This chain's CDR3 is CASSAPRSPGELFF. CDR3 sequence (DNA): TGTGCCAGCAGCGCACCAAGGTCCCCCGGGGAGCTGTTTTTT.

The CDR3 DNA is TGTGCCAGCAGCCCGGACAGGGGGGAGGCAACTAATGAAAAACTGTTTTTT. Amino acids: CASSPDRGEATNEKLFF. This sequence joins TRBV4-2 and TRBJ1-4; 10 nucleotides match TRBD1. Germline CDR1 and CDR2: LGHNA and YNFKEQ. There are 17 residues in the CDR3. The J segment lost 0 bases and the V segment lost 4 bases, leaving 5 bases of the junction unmatched.

The chain uses TRBV11-2 and TRBJ2-3, with D uncertain. CDR1 SGHAT and CDR2 FQNNGV come from the germline V gene. With 2 bases removed from V and 0 bases from J, the gap between germline ends came to 12 bases. The length of the CDR3 is 16 residues. The DNA for the CDR3 is TGTGCCAGCAGCTTATATGCCCGTGTTAGCACAGATACGCAGTATTTT. It is translated as CASSLYARVSTDTQYF.